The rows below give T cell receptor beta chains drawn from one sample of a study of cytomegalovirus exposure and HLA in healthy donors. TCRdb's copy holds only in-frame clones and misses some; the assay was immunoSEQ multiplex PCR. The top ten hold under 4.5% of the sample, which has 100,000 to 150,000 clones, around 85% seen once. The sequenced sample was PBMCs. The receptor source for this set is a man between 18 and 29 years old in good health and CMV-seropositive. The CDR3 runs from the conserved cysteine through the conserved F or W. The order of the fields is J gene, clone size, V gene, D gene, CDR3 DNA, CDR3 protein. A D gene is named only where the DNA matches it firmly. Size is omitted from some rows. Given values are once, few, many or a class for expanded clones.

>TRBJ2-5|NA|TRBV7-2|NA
TGTGCCAGCAGCTTAGTTAGTGGCAGGGGATCTGAGACCCAGTACTTC
CASSLVSGRGSETQYF
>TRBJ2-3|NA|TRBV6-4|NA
TGTGCCAGCAGTGACTCTGGCGGGGAGTCTACGCAGTATTTT
CASSDSGGESTQYF
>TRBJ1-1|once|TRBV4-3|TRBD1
TGCGCCAGCAGCCAAGATCCGACAGGGGGAGTCTCTGAAGCTTTCTTT
CASSQDPTGGVSEAFF
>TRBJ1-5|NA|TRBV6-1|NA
TGTGCCAGCAGTGAAAGAGGGGGACGGACTAATCAGCCCCAGCATTTT
CASSERGGRTNQPQHF
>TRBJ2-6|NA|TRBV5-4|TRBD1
TGTGCCAGCAGCGGCTACAGGGGGCAAGGGGCCAACGTCCTGACTTTC
CASSGYRGQGANVLTF
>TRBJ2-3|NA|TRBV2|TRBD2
TGTGCCAGCAGCCAAGGGACTAGCGGGAGCACAGATACGCAGTATTTT
CASSQGTSGSTDTQYF
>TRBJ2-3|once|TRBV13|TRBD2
TGTGCCAGCAGTCACGGACTAGCGGTGAGCACAGATACGCAGTATTTT
CASSHGLAVSTDTQYF
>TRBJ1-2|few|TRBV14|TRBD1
TGTGCCAGCAGCCAGGGACAGGGGGCCTGGGGCTACACCTTC
CASSQGQGAWGYTF
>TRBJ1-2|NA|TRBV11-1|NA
TGTGCCAGCAGCCCCTTTGAGGGCTTCTATGGCTACACCTTC
CASSPFEGFYGYTF
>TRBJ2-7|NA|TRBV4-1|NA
TGCGCCAGCAGCCAAGACGGGAATACCTACGAGCAGTACTTC
CASSQDGNTYEQYF
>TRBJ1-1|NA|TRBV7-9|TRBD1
TGTGCCAGCAGCTCCAGGGACAGTATGAACACTGAAGCTTTCTTT
CASSSRDSMNTEAFF
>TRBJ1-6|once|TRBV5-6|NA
TGTGCCAGCAGCTTGGGCGGGGGCCTAAATTCACCCCTCCACTTT
CASSLGGGLNSPLHF
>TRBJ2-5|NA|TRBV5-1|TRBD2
TGCGCCAGCAGCTTGGCCGGGACTACCCAAGAGACCCAGTACTTC
CASSLAGTTQETQYF
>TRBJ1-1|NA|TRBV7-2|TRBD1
TGTGCCAGCAGCCCTATCAGGGGGAATGAAGCTTTCTTT
CASSPIRGNEAFF
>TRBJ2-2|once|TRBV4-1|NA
TGCGCCAGCAGCCAAGAATCCCGGGTCAGGGAGCTGTTTTTT
CASSQESRVRELFF
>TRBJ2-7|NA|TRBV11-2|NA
TGTGCCAGCAGCCCAGGTCGACAGTCCTACGAGCAGTACTTC
CASSPGRQSYEQYF
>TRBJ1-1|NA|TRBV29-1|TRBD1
TGCAGCGTTGAAGACAGGACAGGAGCTTTCTTT
CSVEDRTGAFF
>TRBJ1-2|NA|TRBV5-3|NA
TGTGCCAGAAGCCCTTCCCGTGGGGGGGGCCACTCGGATAACTATGGCTACACCTTC
CARSPSRGGGHSDNYGYTF
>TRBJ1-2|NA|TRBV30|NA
TGTGCCTGGAGACCACCCGACGGGAATGGCTACACCTTC
CAWRPPDGNGYTF
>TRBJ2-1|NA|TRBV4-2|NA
TGTGCCAGCAGCCAAGGAGTTGGTGAGCAGTTCTTC
CASSQGVGEQFF
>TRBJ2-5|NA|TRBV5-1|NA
TGCGCCAGCAGCCCTACGGTCGGGTCCTTCCAAGAGACCCAGTACTTC
CASSPTVGSFQETQYF
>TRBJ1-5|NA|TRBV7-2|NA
TGTGCCAGCAGCAACGGGGGGGGCAGTCAGCCCCAGCATTTT
CASSNGGGSQPQHF
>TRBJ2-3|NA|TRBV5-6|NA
TGTGCCAGCAGTAGTGACTGGGGCTTAAGCACAGATACGCAGTATTTT
CASSSDWGLSTDTQYF
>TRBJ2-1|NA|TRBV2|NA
TGTGCCAACAGGTTACCCGGGGGTAGCGCCTACAATGAGCAGTTCTTC
CANRLPGGSAYNEQFF
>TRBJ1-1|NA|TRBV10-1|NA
TGCGCCAGCAGTGAGGAATTACGGACTGAAGCTTTCTTT
CASSEELRTEAFF
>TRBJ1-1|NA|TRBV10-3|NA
TGTGCCATCAGTGAGAAACCAGGGGTTGAGGCTGAAGCTTTCTTT
CAISEKPGVEAEAFF
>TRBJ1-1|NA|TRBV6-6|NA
TGTGCCAGCACCCCGGGGGGGAACACTGAAGCTTTCTTT
CASTPGGNTEAFF
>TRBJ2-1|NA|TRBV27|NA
TGTGCCAGTGGGGGGAACTCCTACAATGAGCAGTTCTTC
CASGGNSYNEQFF
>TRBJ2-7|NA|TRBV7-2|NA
TGTGCCAGCAGCTTAGCTGAACATTACGAGCAGTACTTC
CASSLAEHYEQYF
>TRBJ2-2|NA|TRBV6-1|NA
TGTGCCAGCAGTGAAGTAGGGGTATCCGGGGAGCTGTTTTTT
CASSEVGVSGELFF
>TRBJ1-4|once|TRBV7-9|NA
TGTGCCAGCAGCCCGGGGGCAGGGAGGGGGTTTGAAAAACTGTTTTTT
CASSPGAGRGFEKLFF
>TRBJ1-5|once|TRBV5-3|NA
TGTGCCAGAAGCCTGTCAGGGTATAGCAATCAGCCCCAGCATTTT
CARSLSGYSNQPQHF
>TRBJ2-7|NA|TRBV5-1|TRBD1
TGCGCCAGCCCGGACAGGGGGCATTACGAGCAGTACTTC
CASPDRGHYEQYF
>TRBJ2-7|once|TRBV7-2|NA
TGTGCCAGCAGCTCACCCTTGAGGCGGAACGAGCAGTACTTC
CASSSPLRRNEQYF
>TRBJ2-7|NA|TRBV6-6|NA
TGTGCCAGCGGCCGAAGGGGCAGCAAGTACGAGCAGTACTTC
CASGRRGSKYEQYF
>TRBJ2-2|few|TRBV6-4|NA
TGTGCCAGCAGTGACGGGACTAACACCGGGGAGCTGTTTTTT
CASSDGTNTGELFF
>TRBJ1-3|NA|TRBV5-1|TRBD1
TGCGCCAGCAGCCGTACGACAGGGCCGAGCTCTGGAAACACCATATATTTT
CASSRTTGPSSGNTIYF
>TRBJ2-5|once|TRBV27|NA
TGTGCCAGCAGTTTTTCGCGGAACCAAGAGACCCAGTACTTC
CASSFSRNQETQYF
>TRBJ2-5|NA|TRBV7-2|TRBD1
TGTGCCAGCAGCTACGGGACAGAGGAGACCCAGTACTTC
CASSYGTEETQYF
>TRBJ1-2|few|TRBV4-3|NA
TGCGCCAGCAGCCAAGACAGGGGAAACTATGGCTACACCTTC
CASSQDRGNYGYTF
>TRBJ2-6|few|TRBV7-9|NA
TGTGCCAGCAGCCCAGACACATTGAACTCTGGGGCCAACGTCCTGACTTTC
CASSPDTLNSGANVLTF
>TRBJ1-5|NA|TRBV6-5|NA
TGTGCCAGCAGCAGGGGAGTTAGCAATCAGCCCCAGCATTTT
CASSRGVSNQPQHF
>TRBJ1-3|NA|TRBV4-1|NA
TGCGCCAGCAGCCAAGCGGAGCGAAACACCATATATTTT
CASSQAERNTIYF